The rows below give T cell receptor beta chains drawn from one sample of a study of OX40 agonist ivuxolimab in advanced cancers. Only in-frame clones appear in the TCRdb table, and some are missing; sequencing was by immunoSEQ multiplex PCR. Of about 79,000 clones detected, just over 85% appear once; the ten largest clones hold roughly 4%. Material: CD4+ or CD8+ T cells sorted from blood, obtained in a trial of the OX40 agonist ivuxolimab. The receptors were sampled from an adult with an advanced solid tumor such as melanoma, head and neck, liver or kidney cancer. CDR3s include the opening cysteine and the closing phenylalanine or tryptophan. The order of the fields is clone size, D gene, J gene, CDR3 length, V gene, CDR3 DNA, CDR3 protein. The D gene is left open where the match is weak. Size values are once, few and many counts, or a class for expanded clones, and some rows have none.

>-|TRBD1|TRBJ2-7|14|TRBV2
TGTGCCAGCAACCGGGACAGTGGAGTTGGCGAGCAGTACTTC
CASNRDSGVGEQYF
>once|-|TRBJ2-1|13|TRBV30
TGTGCCTCCTCCCCCTTTGGGGTCAATGAGCAGTTCTTC
CASSPFGVNEQFF
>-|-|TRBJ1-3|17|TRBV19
TGTGCCAGTAGTCTAAGGGACACCAGTACCTCTGGAAACACCATATATTTT
CASSLRDTSTSGNTIYF
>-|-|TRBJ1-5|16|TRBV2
TGTGCCAGCAGTGATACTAGCAGGGGAGTTGGTCAGCCCCAGCATTTT
CASSDTSRGVGQPQHF
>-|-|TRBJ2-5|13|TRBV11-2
TGTGCCAGCAGCTTAGAACGCCAAGAGACCCAGTACTTC
CASSLERQETQYF
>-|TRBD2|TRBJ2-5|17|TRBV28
TGTGCCAGCAGTCGATCCCAGCGGGAGGGCCGTGGGGAGACCCAGTACTTC
CASSRSQREGRGETQYF
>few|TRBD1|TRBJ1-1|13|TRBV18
TGTGCCAGCTCACGACAGGGAAACACTGAAGCTTTCTTT
CASSRQGNTEAFF
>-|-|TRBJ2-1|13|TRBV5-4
TGTGCCAGCAGCTGGGCGGGATTGCCCCAAGTGTTCTTC
CASSWAGLPQVFF
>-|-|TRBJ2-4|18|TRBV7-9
TGTGCCAGCAGCTTGAGTTGGCGAGGGAAAGGGGCCAAAAACATTCAGTACTTC
CASSLSWRGKGAKNIQYF
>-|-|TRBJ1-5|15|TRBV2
TGTGCCAGCAGTGCGAACGGGCCCCGCAATCAGCCCCAGCATTTT
CASSANGPRNQPQHF
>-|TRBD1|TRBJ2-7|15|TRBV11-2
TGTGCCAGCAGCTTAAGGACAGGCTTAAACTACGAGCAGTACTTC
CASSLRTGLNYEQYF
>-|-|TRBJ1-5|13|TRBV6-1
TGTGCCAGCAGTGAGGGACTGATGGAGCCCCAGCATTTT
CASSEGLMEPQHF
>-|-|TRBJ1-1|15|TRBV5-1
TGCGCCAGCAGCTCCCCTTCGGCGGGATACACTGAAGCTTTCTTT
CASSSPSAGYTEAFF
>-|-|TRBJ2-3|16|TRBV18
TGTGCCAGCTCACCAAGGCAGGAGATGGGCACAGATACGCAGTATTTT
CASSPRQEMGTDTQYF
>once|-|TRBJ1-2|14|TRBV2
TGTGCCAGCAGTGAATACCAGGGCTTGAACGGCTACACCTTC
CASSEYQGLNGYTF
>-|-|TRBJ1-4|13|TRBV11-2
TGTGCCAGCAGCTCGGGAGGGAATGAAAAACTGTTTTTT
CASSSGGNEKLFF
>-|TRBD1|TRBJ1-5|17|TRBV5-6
TGTGCCAGCAGCTTGGGGACAGGGATTTATAGCAATCAGCCCCAGCATTTT
CASSLGTGIYSNQPQHF
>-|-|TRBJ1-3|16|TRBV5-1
TGCGCCAGCAGCTTTGAGGCAGGGGACTTTGGAAACACCATATATTTT
CASSFEAGDFGNTIYF
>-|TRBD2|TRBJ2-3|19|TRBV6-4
TGTGCCAGCAGTGACTTAGCGGGAGCTCTTTCCGGAAACACAGATACGCAGTATTTT
CASSDLAGALSGNTDTQYF
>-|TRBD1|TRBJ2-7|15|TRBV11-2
TGTGCCAGCAGCTCGGGACAGGGTGGTTCCTACGAGCAGTACTTC
CASSSGQGGSYEQYF
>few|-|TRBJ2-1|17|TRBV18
TGTGCCAGCTCGACACAGTCCGGGGCAGGCTCCTACAATGAGCAGTTCTTC
CASSTQSGAGSYNEQFF
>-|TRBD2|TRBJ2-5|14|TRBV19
TGTGCCAGTAGATCGAGCGGGGGGGCGGAGACCCAGTACTTC
CASRSSGGAETQYF
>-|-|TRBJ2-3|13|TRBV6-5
TGTGCCAGCAACCGCGGGACGGCAGATACGCAGTATTTT
CASNRGTADTQYF
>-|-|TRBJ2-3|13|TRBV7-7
TGTGCTAGCAGCTTCGGGTTACAAGATACGCAGTATTTT
CASSFGLQDTQYF
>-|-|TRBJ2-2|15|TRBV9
TGTGCCAGCAGCGGAGCGGCAGCGAACACCGGGGAGCTGTTTTTT
CASSGAAANTGELFF
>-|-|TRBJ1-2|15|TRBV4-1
TGCGCCAGCAGCCAAGATATGAATAAGAACTATGGCTACACCTTC
CASSQDMNKNYGYTF
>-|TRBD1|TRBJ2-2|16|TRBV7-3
TGTGCCAGCAGCTTAACCGGGACAGGGTCGTTCGGGGAGCTGTTTTTT
CASSLTGTGSFGELFF
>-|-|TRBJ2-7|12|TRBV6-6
TGTGCCAGCAGTGGTGTCGGGAAGGAGCAGTACTTC
CASSGVGKEQYF
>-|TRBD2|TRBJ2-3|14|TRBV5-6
TGTGCCAGCAGCTTTACGGGAGCGGGGGCTACGCAGTATTTT
CASSFTGAGATQYF
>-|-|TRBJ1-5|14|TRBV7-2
TGTGCCAGCTCCTACAGTAGCCAAAATCAGCCCCAGCATTTT
CASSYSSQNQPQHF
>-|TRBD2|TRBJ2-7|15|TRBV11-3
TGTGCCAGCAGCCGAGGACTAGCGGGGTCCTACGAGCAGTACTTC
CASSRGLAGSYEQYF
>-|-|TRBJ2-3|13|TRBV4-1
TGCGCCAGCAGCCCTGGACCGGGACCTACGCAGTATTTT
CASSPGPGPTQYF
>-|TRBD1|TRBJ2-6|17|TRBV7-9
TGTGCCAGCAGCCCGGGACAGAGCTTCTCTGGGGCCAACGTCCTGACTTTC
CASSPGQSFSGANVLTF
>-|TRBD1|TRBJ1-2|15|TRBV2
TGTGCCAGCAGGGGATCGGACAGGGTGGCCTATGGCTACACCTTC
CASRGSDRVAYGYTF
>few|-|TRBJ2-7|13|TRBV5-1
TGCGCCAGCAGCACCGGGACTTCCTACGAGCAGTACTTC
CASSTGTSYEQYF
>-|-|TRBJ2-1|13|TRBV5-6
TGTGCCAGCAGGTTCAGGGCTTACAATGAGCAGTTCTTC
CASRFRAYNEQFF
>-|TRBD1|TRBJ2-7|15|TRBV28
TGTGCCAGCAGTTTCGCGGAGACAGGGAACTACGAGCAGTACTTC
CASSFAETGNYEQYF
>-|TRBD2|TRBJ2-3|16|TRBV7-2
TGTGCCAGCAGCCATAGACTAGCGGGACCCACAGATACGCAGTATTTT
CASSHRLAGPTDTQYF
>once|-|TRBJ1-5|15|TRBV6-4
TGTGCCAGCAGTGACTCTTTCGTAAGGCATCAGCCCCAGCATTTT
CASSDSFVRHQPQHF
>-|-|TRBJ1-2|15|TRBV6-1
TGTGCCAGCAGTGAAATAAGTAGGGTGAGCTATGGCTACACCTTC
CASSEISRVSYGYTF
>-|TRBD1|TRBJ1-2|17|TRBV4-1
TGCGCCAGCAGCCAAGATGTTATCCGGGACAGAGTCTATGGCTACACCTTC
CASSQDVIRDRVYGYTF
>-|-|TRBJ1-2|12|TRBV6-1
TGTGCCAGCTATGGACAGATGTATCGCTACACCTTC
CASYGQMYRYTF
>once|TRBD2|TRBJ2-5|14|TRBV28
TGTGCCAGCAGCGCCTCTAGCGGTCAAGAGACCCAGTACTTC
CASSASSGQETQYF
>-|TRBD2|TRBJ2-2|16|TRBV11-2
TGTGCCAGCAGCTTAGATCCGGGGGGGAGAACCGGGGAGCTGTTTTTT
CASSLDPGGRTGELFF
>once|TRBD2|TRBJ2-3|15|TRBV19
TGTGCCAGTAGTATAAGCGGGAGTAGGGCAGATACGCAGTATTTT
CASSISGSRADTQYF
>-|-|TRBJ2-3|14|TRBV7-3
TGTGCCAGCAGCGTCTCGACATTCACAGATACGCAGTATTTT
CASSVSTFTDTQYF
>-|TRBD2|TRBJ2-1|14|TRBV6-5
TGTGCCAGCAGTTCAGGGATTCGGACTAGCGAGCAGTTCTTC
CASSSGIRTSEQFF
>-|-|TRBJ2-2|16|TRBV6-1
TGTGCCAGCAGTGAAGCGCTCGGGGATGAGAGCGGGGAGCTGTTTTTT
CASSEALGDESGELFF
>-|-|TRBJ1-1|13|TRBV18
TGTGCCAGCTCAGTTCGACAGGCAGAAGAAGCTTTCTTT
CASSVRQAEEAFF